A single sample is the source of the 8 T cell receptor beta chains below, sequenced in a study of metastatic and nonmetastatic thyroid tumors. TCRdb recomputed clones from the PCR reads via MiXCR. This table has about 82,000 clones, about an eighth appearing once. No patient had received any treatment before thyroid surgery. Sequences were obtained from tumor tissue. The receptors derive from a female donor with papillary thyroid cancer or a benign thyroid nodule (not recorded which). Some clones in this sample may be carry-over from other donors' samples.

This clone was found many times. This sequence joins TRBV6-6 and TRBJ1-6; D unresolved. This CDR3 spans 15 amino acids. Looked up from germline, CDR1 is MNHNY and CDR2 is SVGAGI (reference sequence). V lost 0 bases and J lost 5, with 8 bases in between. The CDR3 DNA reads TGTGCCAGCAGTTACTCAGTCAATAATAATTCACCCCTCCACTTT. It translates to CASSYSVNNNSPLHF.

This clone was detected many times. This chain connects TRBV6-2 or TRBV6-3 to TRBJ2-2; TRBD2 agrees at 11 bases. This CDR3 comprises 15 residues. CDR1 MNHEY and CDR2 SVGEGT come from the germline V gene. Trimming took 6 bases from V and 7 from J; bases not matched to a gene: 7. The CDR3 nucleotides read TGTGCCAGCAGAAATGTAGCGGGAGGGGTCGGGGAGCTGTTTTTT. This gives the protein CASRNVAGGVGELFF.

This clone was picked up many times. The rearrangement uses TRBV5-4 and TRBJ1-4, with 8 bases fitting TRBD1. V lost 4 bases to trimming and J lost 0 bases; unmatched junction nucleotides: 2. Germline CDR1 reads SGHNT; CDR2 reads YYREEE (reference sequence). The CDR3 runs 15 residues. The CDR3 region has the DNA TGTGCCAGCAGCCCACAGGGGGCAACTAATGAAAAACTGTTTTTT. This sequence encodes CASSPQGATNEKLFF.

This clone was picked up many times. The chain links TRBV7-2 to TRBJ2-3; D might be TRBD1 or TRBD2, each matching 5 bases. Germline assignment: CDR1 SGHTA and CDR2 FQGNSA. The CDR3 sequence is 14 residues long. V was clipped by 2 bases and J by 0 bases, with 6 bases between them. The CDR3 DNA follows: TGTGCCAGCAGCTTATGGGGGAGCACAGATACGCAGTATTTT. Its protein product is CASSLWGSTDTQYF.

In its sample, this clone was seen many times. The rearrangement links TRBV19 to TRBJ1-5, with a possible D match to TRBD1 (6 bases). Per germline, CDR1 LNHDA and CDR2 SQIVND (reference sequence). V lost 4 bases, J lost 3 bases, and 13 bases lay in between. The CDR3 has 15 residues. The CDR3 DNA sequence: TGTGCCAGTAGTAAGAATGGACAGCTCAATCAGCCCCAGCATTTT. Translated, it gives CASSKNGQLNQPQHF.

As for this clone: A much larger clone differs from this one at a single base, so this may be a read error. This CDR3 is CASRSPREGTPLHF. As DNA, the CDR3 is TGTGCCAGCAGGTCCCCCAGGGAAGGGACACCCCTCCACTTT. This sequence joins TRBV2 and TRBJ1-6; D is perhaps TRBD1 (5 bases). The CDR3 extends over 14 amino acids. The germline V and J ends were trimmed by 6 bases and 11 bases, with 17 bases remaining between them. Per germline, CDR1 SNHLY and CDR2 FYNNEI.

At least ten counts were recorded for this clone. This sequence joins TRBV7-6 and TRBJ2-7, with unresolved D. Germline CDR1 and CDR2: SGHVS and FNYEAQ. V lost 4 bases and J lost 7, with 11 bases in between. This CDR3 is 12 amino acids long. The CDR3: CASSSSVSEQYF. The CDR3 coding sequence is TGTGCCAGCAGCTCCAGCGTTTCAGAGCAGTACTTC. The full variable domain, with the rest looked up from reference TRBV7-6 and TRBJ2-7, is GAGVSQSPRYKVTKRGQDVALRCDPISGHVSLYWYRQALGQGPEFLTYFNYEAQQDKSGLPNDRFSAERPEGSISTLTIQRTEQRDSAMYRCASSSSVSEQYFGPGTRLTVT.

This clone was recorded at least ten times. V and J are TRBV25-1 and TRBJ2-1; D possibly matches TRBD1 or TRBD2 (5 bases each). The CDR3 sequence is 17 residues long. Per germline, CDR1 MGHDK and CDR2 SYGVNS. V was cut by 1 base and J by 8 bases, with 21 bases left in between. CDR3 sequence (DNA): TGTGCCAGCAGTGAATCTGCAGATTACGTACGGGGCTATGAGCAGTTCTTC. Translating gives CASSESADYVRGYEQFF. Filled out from reference TRBV25-1 and TRBJ2-1, the complete variable domain reads EADIYQTPRYLVIGTGKKITLECSQTMGHDKMYWYQQDPGMELHLIHYSYGVNSTEKGDLSSESTVSRIRTEHFPLTLESARPSHTSQYLCASSESADYVRGYEQFFGPGTRLTVL.